This entry lists 2 T cell receptor beta chains sequenced from one sample in a study of OX40 agonist ivuxolimab in advanced cancers. Only in-frame clones appear in the TCRdb table, and some are missing; sequencing was by immunoSEQ multiplex PCR. The table includes roughly 57,000 clones, 65% to 90% detected once. The starting material was CD4+ or CD8+ T cells sorted from blood, obtained in a trial of the OX40 agonist ivuxolimab. The origin of the receptors is an adult with an advanced solid tumor such as melanoma, head and neck, liver or kidney cancer.

The chain uses TRBV6-5 and TRBJ1-1; D uncertain. The ends were cut back, 5 bases at V and 5 bases at J, with 12 bases in the middle. The CDR3 is 13 residues long. Per germline, CDR1 MNHEY and CDR2 SVGAGI. The CDR3 reads CASSTESGTEAFF. CDR3 DNA sequence: TGTGCCAGCAGTACCGAGAGTGGGACTGAAGCTTTCTTT.

This chain connects TRBV6-5 to TRBJ1-3, with D possibly being TRBD1 (5 bases). The CDR3 length is 14 residues. V shed 0 bases and J shed 12 bases, with 15 bases lying between them. The germline CDR1 and CDR2 sequences are MNHEY and SVGAGI. The CDR3 is CASSYSGRDLNIYF. CDR3 bases: TGTGCCAGCAGTTACTCAGGCAGGGACCTAAACATATATTTT.